This passage covers 10 T cell receptor beta chains from one sample sequenced in a study of regulatory T cells in long-lasting Graves disease (dated by TCRdb to about 2021). The library was obtained by multiplex PCR. The listed sequencing device is Illumina HiSeq 4000. iRepertoire HTBI primers and Arm-PCR amplification of CDR3 regions were used to construct TCR beta libraries. TCRdb cleaned the public reads at Q25 with fastp, built clones with MiXCR and kept in-frame beta chains. Each entry is one CDR3 protein sequence, shown with its most common DNA and genes. This sample lists about 420,000 distinct CDR3 sequences; roughly 15% were detected once. About a quarter of the sample is held by the ten biggest clonotypes. This sample's time point label indicates: newly diagnosed GD, antithyroid drugs for less than 3 months. For both TCR sequencing and RNA sequencing, RNA was extracted from PBMCs in TRIzol.

These records were also assigned to another study, of T cells in Graves' hyperthyroidism and ophthalmopathy.

This specimen consisted of peripheral blood mononuclear cells (PBMCs), obtained at new diagnosis, from a patient treated with antithyroid drugs. These receptor sequences come from a woman younger than 35 with Graves disease. Donor details come from another sample of the same person, matched by shared clones.

A few counts support this clonotype. The rearrangement uses TRBV4-1 and TRBJ2-7, with 10 bases identical to TRBD1. V shed 4 bases and J 4 bases; nucleotides not matched to a gene: 13. Germline CDR1 reads MGHRA; CDR2 reads YSYEKL. The CDR3 consists of 17 residues. CDR3 bases: TGCGCCAGCAGCCGAGTCGGGACAGGGGCTGGGGCATACGAGCAGTACTTC. Amino acids: CASSRVGTGAGAYEQYF.

Comments on this clonotype: The conserved closing phenylalanine or tryptophan is absent in this CDR3, likely reflecting a read error. The chain uses TRBV7-2 and TRBJ2-5; TRBD2 matches 13 bases. The CDR3 length is 17 residues. Germline V gene sequence: CDR1 SGHTA, CDR2 FQGNSA. V shed 3 bases, J shed 5 bases, and the junction held 9 bases outside the gene matches. The CDR3 DNA reads TGTGCCAGCAGCTTTTCGAGAGGACTAGCGGGAGTTGAGACCCAGTACCTC. Residues: CASSFSRGLAGVETQYL.

This clonotype has a count of ten or more. This sequence joins TRBV20-1 and TRBJ2-5, with a possible D match to TRBD2 (5 bases). CDR3 length: 13 amino acids. The V end lost 5 bases, the J end lost 2 bases, and 12 bases lay between the germline ends. Per germline, CDR1 DFQATT and CDR2 SNEGSKA (reference sequence). CDR3 DNA: TGCAGTGCTGAGGACTCGTCACAAGAGACCCAGTACTTC. Amino acids: CSAEDSSQETQYF.

Remarks on this clonotype: Germline is not matched at one junction end, which may reflect a read error. This rearrangement joins TRBV18 to TRBJ2-7; 10 nucleotides align to TRBD1. Germline loops: CDR1 KGHSH, CDR2 LQKENI. This CDR3 is 14 amino acids long. The chain's CDR3 is CASSQDRGPYERYF. The CDR3 DNA follows: TGTGCCAGCTCACAAGACAGGGGGCCCTACGAGCGGTACTTC.

In its sample, this clonotype was seen many times. CDR3 protein: CASSLDRWAGMNTEAFF. The DNA of the CDR3 is TGTGCCAGCAGCTTAGATCGGTGGGCAGGGATGAACACTGAAGCTTTCTTT. The genes are TRBV11-2 and TRBJ1-1, with D tentatively TRBD1 (5 bases). V dropped 0 bases and J dropped 0 bases, with 14 bases sitting between them. CDR3 length: 17 residues. Germline V CDR1 and CDR2: SGHAT, FQNNGV.

CDR3 amino acids: CASSSTISKPKGETQYF. The CDR3 DNA reads TGTGCCAGCAGCTCGACGATTAGTAAGCCCAAGGGAGAGACCCAGTACTTC. The chain recombines TRBV7-6 with TRBJ2-5, with D unclear. Germline assignment: CDR1 SGHVS and CDR2 FNYEAQ. The CDR3 loop spans 17 amino acids. Trimming pared 4 bases from V and 4 bases from J, leaving 22 bases between.

This clonotype was seen more than once but under ten times. CDR3 in DNA: TGTGCCAGCAGTGCCGGGACAGGAGCCTACGAGCAGTACTTC. This encodes CASSAGTGAYEQYF. The rearrangement joins TRBV27 to TRBJ2-7; 8 bases match TRBD1. This CDR3 has 14 residues. Trimming took 5 bases from V and 2 from J; bases not matched to a gene: 5. CDR1 and CDR2 from the germline V gene are MNHEY and SMNVEV (reference sequence).

CDR3 coding DNA: TGTGCCAGCAAGTACACAGCCGGGGAGCTGTTTTTT. Its protein is CASKYTAGELFF. The chain employs TRBV6-1 and TRBJ2-2, with D uncertain. The germline V gene has CDR1 MNHNS and CDR2 SASEGT. Trimming cost V 7 bases and J 6 bases, with 9 bases left between them. The CDR3 has 12 amino acids.

This clonotype was observed at least ten times. The chain has TRBV10-3 and TRBJ2-3; D is undetermined. The germline V gene has CDR1 ENHRY and CDR2 SYGVKD. Trimming left V 6 bases short and J 0 bases short, with 4 bases between. The CDR3 contains 12 residues. The CDR3 protein is CAIRKSTDTQYF. The DNA for the CDR3 is TGTGCCATCAGGAAGAGCACAGATACGCAGTATTTT.

In its sample, this clonotype was seen many times. The gene calls are TRBV7-3 and TRBJ2-3, with a possible D match to TRBD2 (5 bases). V was trimmed by 4 bases and J by 3 bases, leaving 8 bases between them. Germline CDR1 SGHTA, CDR2 FQGTGA. The CDR3 totals 13 residues. DNA for the CDR3: TGTGCCAGCAGCTCTCGAGGGACAGATACGCAGTATTTT. This translates into CASSSRGTDTQYF.